This TCR beta chain was documented in a study of shared T cell receptors in the human thymus. Libraries were prepared by immunoSEQ multiplex PCR; TCRdb keeps only in-frame clonotypes and omits some of them. The sample yields some 700,000 clones, approximately 83% seen once. CDR1 is SNHLY and CDR2 is FYNNEI in the germline V gene. The CDR3 totals 18 residues. The J segment lost 0 bases and the V segment lost 0 bases, leaving 8 bases of the junction unmatched. The same data also contributed to another study, on human thymus T cells. From that second work: Resections removed during corrective heart surgery provided the thymus tissue used. Related research described strongly overlapping thymic repertoires in unrelated people.

The sample consisted of thymocytes. The clonotype comes from a girl under three years old with a congenital heart defect. The chain has TRBV2 and TRBJ2-5, with 9 positions matching TRBD2. The CDR3: CASSEAETSGEYQETQYF. In DNA form, the CDR3 reads TGTGCCAGCAGTGAAGCGGAGACTAGCGGAGAGTACCAAGAGACCCAGTACTTC. Filled out from reference TRBV2 and TRBJ2-5, the complete variable domain reads EPEVTQTPSHQVTQMGQEVILRCVPISNHLYFYWYRQILGQKVEFLVSFYNNEISEKSEIFDDQFSVERPDGSNFTLKIRSTKLEDSAMYFCASSEAETSGEYQETQYFGPGTRLLVL.